The clone carrying this T cell receptor (beta chain) appeared a single time. Its antigen is still unknown. These data are taken from a study of cytomegalovirus exposure and HLA in healthy donors. Overall study results and limits: Confirmation in vitro established that three CMV-associated chains were specific for CMV antigens.

TCRdb's copy holds only in-frame clones and misses some; the assay was immunoSEQ multiplex PCR. Among approximately 170,000 clones listed, 91% were seen once. Between the trimmed V and J ends, which lost 5 bases and 6 bases, there was a span of 12 bases. This CDR3 is 13 amino acids long. Germline V gene data show CDR1 as MNHEY and CDR2 as SMNVEV (reference sequence). These donors were members of the roughly 120-subject validation cohort, a group separate from the approximately 670-subject first cohort. This sequence was found in a woman between 18 and 30 years old in good health and CMV-seropositive. The chain joins TRBV27 to TRBJ2-3; D possibly corresponds to TRBD1 (6 bases). The sequenced sample was PBMCs. DNA of the CDR3: TGTGCCAGCAGTAGCTACAGGGAGGATACGCAGTATTTT. It translates to CASSSYREDTQYF.